These 10 T cell receptor beta chains were sequenced from one sample in a study of T cell responses to AZD1222 COVID-19 vaccine. Repertoires were generated with immunoSEQ multiplex PCR, while TCRdb's copy carries only in-frame clones and drops some. Among about 99,000 clones listed, around 94% were seen once. Source: peripheral blood, taken on day 0 of AZD1222 vaccination. The receptors stem from an adult in good health.

This rearrangement joins TRBV5-8 to TRBJ1-2; D might be TRBD1 (5 bases). The CDR3 runs 19 residues. Trimming took off 4 bases at V and 0 bases at J, with 25 bases between the two ends. Germline assignment: CDR1 SGHTS and CDR2 YDEGEE. The CDR3 spells CASSRLAGLTAGANYGYTF. The CDR3 DNA reads TGTGCCAGCAGCCGACTCGCGGGGCTGACTGCGGGGGCTAACTATGGCTACACCTTC.

The chain links TRBV19 to TRBJ1-2; tentatively, D is TRBD1 (5 bases). This CDR3 has 15 residues. Per the germline V gene, CDR1 is LNHDA and CDR2 is SQIVND (reference sequence). V was trimmed by 3 bases and J by 0 bases, leaving 11 bases between them. The CDR3 spells CASSMSGLANYGYTF. As DNA, the CDR3 is TGTGCCAGTAGTATGTCGGGGCTAGCTAACTATGGCTACACCTTC.

The genes are TRBV27 and TRBJ1-5; D uncertain. Trimming stripped 5 bases from V and 1 base from J, with 9 bases between. Per the germline V gene, CDR1 is MNHEY and CDR2 is SMNVEV (reference sequence). This CDR3 comprises 14 residues. In nucleotides, the CDR3 is TGTGCCAGCAGTCCATACAGCAGCAATCAGCCCCAGCATTTT. Amino acid sequence: CASSPYSSNQPQHF.

The J gene is TRBJ2-1, the V gene TRBV15, with TRBD2 matching 16 bases. The V and J ends lost 6 bases and 8 bases, in that order; junction bases with no gene match: 4. The CDR3 has 15 amino acids. The germline V gene encodes CDR1 LNHNV and CDR2 YYDKDF (reference sequence). The CDR3 is CATRGLAGGLYEQFF. The CDR3 DNA sequence: TGTGCCACCAGGGGACTAGCGGGAGGGTTGTATGAGCAGTTCTTC.

The gene calls are TRBV4-1 and TRBJ2-1; TRBD2 agrees at 13 bases. With 2 bases clipped from V and 7 bases from J, the junction kept 11 bases outside the gene matches. CDR1 MGHRA and CDR2 YSYEKL come from the germline V gene. The CDR3 is 18 amino acids. CDR3 DNA sequence: TGCGCCAGCAGCCAACCCCCAGGACTAGCGGGAGAAGGGAATGAGCAGTTCTTC. It encodes CASSQPPGLAGEGNEQFF.

CDR3 sequence (DNA): TGCGCCAGCAGACCTGGGGGAGCTTTTGCAACTAATGAAAAACTGTTTTTT. Protein product: CASRPGGAFATNEKLFF. The chain links TRBV4-1 to TRBJ1-4; TRBD1 is a possible D gene (5 bases). V was cut by 6 bases and J by 0 bases, with 17 bases left in between. The CDR3 sequence is 17 residues long. Germline CDR1 and CDR2: MGHRA and YSYEKL.

The J gene is TRBJ2-3, the V gene TRBV4-3, with TRBD2 matching 8 bases. Germline lookup yields CDR1 LGHNA and CDR2 YSLEER. This CDR3 has 16 amino acids. V trimming: 0 bases; J trimming: 4 bases; junction bases outside the gene matches: 6. Written as DNA, the CDR3 is TGCGCCAGCAGCCAAGATCGGCGACTAGCGCCAGATACGCAGTATTTT. Translation gives CASSQDRRLAPDTQYF.

V usage is TRBV30 and J usage is TRBJ2-7, with D perhaps given as TRBD1 or TRBD2 (6 bases each). Trimming removed 0 bases at V and 1 base at J, with 25 bases between. The CDR3 totals 19 residues. In germline, CDR1 is GTSNPN, CDR2 SVGIG (reference sequence). The CDR3 protein is CAWSVHFMMGGASSYEQYF. CDR3 DNA sequence: TGTGCCTGGAGTGTACATTTTATGATGGGGGGCGCATCGTCCTACGAGCAGTACTTC.

The chain couples TRBV28 to TRBJ1-1; weak D call: TRBD1 (5 bases). There are 16 residues in the CDR3. Germline V CDR1 and CDR2: MDHEN, SYDVKM. V was trimmed by 5 bases and J by 1 base, leaving 17 bases between them. The CDR3 nucleotides read TGTGCCAGCAGTATACCCCTGGGACGTCGGAACACTGAAGCTTTCTTT. It encodes CASSIPLGRRNTEAFF.

The V and J genes are TRBV2 and TRBJ1-1, with D tentatively TRBD1 (5 bases). Trimming removed 7 bases at V and 3 bases at J, with 15 bases between. Germline V gene lookup returns CDR1 SNHLY and CDR2 FYNNEI. This CDR3 has 14 amino acids. CDR3: CASKARDFDTEAFF. The CDR3 bases are TGTGCCAGCAAGGCGAGGGACTTTGACACTGAAGCTTTCTTT.